This T cell receptor (beta chain) was observed in a study of cytomegalovirus exposure and HLA in healthy donors. PCR used 60 Vbeta primers and 13 Jbeta primers. Clones were read by immunoSEQ multiplex PCR, and TCRdb kept only the in-frame ones, dropping some. The sample consists of tens of thousands of clones, about 72% of them appearing once. The CDR3 has 13 residues. V was cut by 11 bases and J by 1 base, with 14 bases left in between. Germline V gives CDR1 MDHEN, CDR2 SYDVKM. The sequenced sample consisted of PBMCs. This TCR was recovered from a young man in good health and CMV-seronegative. The rearrangement uses TRBV28 and TRBJ1-1; possibly TRBD1 for D (6 bases). Here the CDR3 DNA reads TGTGCCTCCGCAGGGGTGACGAACACTGAAGCTTTCTTT. Residues: CASAGVTNTEAFF.